This T cell receptor beta chain is from a study of blood T cells in healthy people across ages. A word on this clonotype: Its target is not known.

The donors, aged about 6 to 100, were healthy Caucasians from Russia. The total RNA that was extracted per sample amounted to at least 5 micrograms. V gave up 4 bases and J gave up 0 bases; unmatched junction bases: 2. CDR1 and CDR2 (germline): DFQATT, SNEGSKA (reference sequence). This CDR3 contains 13 residues. With a J-beta primer mix and a sample-barcoded 5' primer, a second PCR ran about 7 to 12 cycles. Sequencing yielded, for each sample, at least 3 million paired-end reads carrying CDR3. In TCRdb, the 5' RACE reads were re-called with MiXCR into one record per CDR3 protein. The sample holds about 1.8 million distinct CDR3 sequences; around 50% are singletons and the top ten take about 2.1%. Study findings and constraints: Because sorting was not performed, PBMCs prevented conclusive naive versus antigen-experienced comparison.

The origin of this receptor is a woman between 35 and 50 years old in good health. The chain couples TRBV20-1 to TRBJ2-7; TRBD1 matches 8 bases. The material sequenced was blood. CDR3 DNA: TGCAGTGCTATAGGGACAGGCTCCTACGAGCAGTACTTC. Protein product: CSAIGTGSYEQYF.